The 27 T cell receptor beta chains listed next were all sequenced from one sample in a study of blood T cells in healthy people across ages. The use of a sample-barcoded 5' primer and a J-beta primer mix characterized a second PCR of 7 to 11 cycles. MiXCR, run by TCRdb on the 5' RACE reads, gives a single entry per CDR3 protein. This sample has roughly 720,000 distinct CDR3 sequences; around half occur once, and the top ten carry about two fifths. Sequenced: blood. These receptors all stem from a man older than 75 in good health.

The V call is TRBV30, the J call TRBJ1-1, with 7 bases fitting TRBD1. CDR3 length: 12 residues. Germline lookup yields CDR1 GTSNPN and CDR2 SVGIG (reference sequence). The J segment lost 6 bases and the V segment lost 1 base, leaving 2 bases of the junction unmatched. CDR3: CAWSARGAEAFF. The CDR3, as DNA: TGTGCCTGGAGTGCCAGGGGGGCTGAAGCTTTCTTT.

This clonotype was detected a few times. This chain connects TRBV5-1 to TRBJ1-2, with D possibly being TRBD1 (6 bases). V was cut by 1 base and J by 4 bases, with 11 bases left in between. Per germline, CDR1 SGHRS and CDR2 YFSETQ. This CDR3 contains 14 residues. CDR3 DNA: TGCGCCAGCAGCTTGAACAGGGCTCTCTATGGCTACACCTTC. Protein: CASSLNRALYGYTF.

The V call is TRBV29-1, the J call TRBJ2-2, with 7 nucleotides matching TRBD1. The CDR3 is 15 residues long. J gave up 0 bases and V 6 bases, and 7 bases lay outside the gene matches. From germline, CDR1 is SQVTM and CDR2 ANQGSEA. The CDR3 DNA is TGCAGCGTCAGCCCGGGGACAGCGAACACCGGGGAGCTGTTTTTT. It is translated as CSVSPGTANTGELFF.

This clonotype has more than one count but fewer than ten. The genes are TRBV4-2 and TRBJ2-7; 8 bases are a match to TRBD2. The germline V gene has CDR1 LGHNA and CDR2 YNFKEQ. The CDR3 consists of 17 residues. Germline trimming cut 6 bases from V and 2 bases from J; bases unmatched to any gene: 15. In DNA, the CDR3 is TGTGCCAGCAGTCGATTTTTTAGCGGGGCGGGCGCCTACGAGCAGTACTTC. It translates to CASSRFFSGAGAYEQYF.

This clonotype was seen a few times. Just one base apart from a much larger clone, this may be a read error. The genes are TRBV9 and TRBJ2-3; no reliable D call. In germline, CDR1 is SGDLS, CDR2 YYNGEE. V was trimmed by 5 bases and J by 3 bases, leaving 4 bases between them. The CDR3 runs to 11 residues. The DNA for the CDR3 is TGTGCCAGCAGTAAAACAGATACGCAGTATTTT. The encoded protein is CASSKTDTQYF.

This clonotype was seen more than once but under ten times. This chain uses TRBV5-1 with TRBJ2-7; D remains unclear. This CDR3 is 14 amino acids long. Germline V lookup: CDR1 SGHRS, CDR2 YFSETQ. Trimming left V 3 bases short and J 5 bases short, with 15 bases between. The CDR3 region is CASSSAPVDDEQYF. The CDR3 bases are TGCGCCAGCAGCTCCGCCCCAGTGGACGACGAGCAGTACTTC.

The chain couples TRBV6-5 to TRBJ2-7; tentatively, D is TRBD2 (6 bases). The V end was cut by 2 bases, the J end by 2 bases, with 16 bases between. CDR1 is MNHEY, CDR2 SVGAGI, per germline. The length of the CDR3 is 16 residues. The CDR3 spells CASSYGAGTPTYEQYF. Here the CDR3 DNA reads TGTGCCAGCAGTTACGGGGCGGGGACTCCCACCTACGAGCAGTACTTC.

This clonotype has just a few counts. The chain joins TRBV7-6 to TRBJ2-6; tentative D call: TRBD1 (6 bases). The CDR3 length is 17 residues. Deletions cut 5 bases from V and 2 bases from J, with 16 bases between. The V gene's germline CDR1 is SGHVS and CDR2 FNYEAQ. CDR3 sequence reads: CASSIPTGLPGANVLTF. CDR3 in DNA: TGTGCCAGCAGCATTCCTACAGGGCTCCCTGGGGCCAACGTCCTGACTTTC.

This clonotype was counted only a few times. V is TRBV9 and J is TRBJ2-6; D remains unclear. Germline CDR1 reads SGDLS; CDR2 reads YYNGEE. The CDR3 contains 16 residues. Trimming pared 4 bases from V and 4 bases from J, leaving 15 bases between. The CDR3 is CASSPSLFPGANVLTF. The CDR3 DNA reads TGTGCCAGCAGCCCCTCTTTGTTTCCAGGGGCCAACGTCCTGACTTTC.

The chain has TRBV3-1 and TRBJ2-3, with TRBD1 identical over 11 bases. The CDR3 sequence is 16 residues long. The ends lost 2 bases at V and 3 bases at J; junction bases unmatched: 4. Germline CDR1 is LGHDT and CDR2 is YNNKEL (reference sequence). The CDR3 here is CASSQRGDRGTDTQYF. The DNA of the CDR3 is TGTGCCAGCAGCCAACGGGGGGACAGGGGGACAGATACGCAGTATTTT.

The chain couples TRBV12-3 or TRBV12-4 to TRBJ2-7, with 10 bases that match TRBD2. This CDR3 region has 15 residues. V gave up 6 bases and J gave up 5 bases; unmatched junction bases: 10. The CDR3 sequence: CASSFSSGSTHEQYF. The CDR3 coding sequence is TGTGCCAGCAGCTTTTCTAGCGGGAGTACCCACGAGCAGTACTTC.

The rearrangement joins TRBV29-1 to TRBJ1-2, with a possible D match to TRBD1 (5 bases). The V end lost 7 bases, the J end lost 8 bases, and 17 bases lay between the germline ends. The CDR3 totals 12 residues. Germline V gene lookup returns CDR1 SQVTM and CDR2 ANQGSEA. This CDR3 is CSEGDRDGGYTF. CDR3 in DNA: TGCAGCGAAGGGGACCGCGATGGGGGCTACACCTTC.

The chain employs TRBV7-2 and TRBJ2-4; 9 bases fit TRBD2. With V trimmed by 6 bases and J by 0 bases, 15 bases remained unmatched. From germline, CDR1 is SGHTA and CDR2 FQGNSA. The CDR3 consists of 19 residues. CDR3 region: CASSLSTSGVMLAKNIQYF. The CDR3 nucleotides read TGTGCCAGCAGTCTCTCGACTAGCGGAGTTATGCTAGCCAAAAACATTCAGTACTTC. The full variable domain, completed using reference TRBV7-2 and TRBJ2-4, is GAGVSQSPSNKVTEKGKDVELRCDPISGHTALYWYRQSLGQGLEFLIYFQGNSAPDKSGLPSDRFSAERTGGSVSTLTIQRTQQEDSAVYLCASSLSTSGVMLAKNIQYFGAGTRLSVL.

Note on this clonotype: At one boundary the junction diverges from the germline segment, which might be a read error. V and J are TRBV6-1 and TRBJ2-1; a weak D match, TRBD2 (6 bases). The CDR3 extends over 15 amino acids. Germline V gene sequence: CDR1 MNHNS, CDR2 SASEGT. CDR3: CASREGASEYNEQFF. The DNA of the CDR3 is TGTGCCAGCAGAGAAGGTGCTAGCGAATACAATGAGCAGTTCTTC.

The gene calls are TRBV5-1 and TRBJ1-2; 7 nucleotides line up with TRBD1. The CDR3 totals 14 residues. Germline CDR1 is SGHRS and CDR2 is YFSETQ. The ends lost 5 bases at V and 0 bases at J; junction bases unmatched: 4. CDR3 loop: CASRTGSANYGYTF. In DNA, the CDR3 is TGCGCCAGCAGGACAGGGTCCGCTAACTATGGCTACACCTTC.

V and J are TRBV24-1 and TRBJ2-3; 11 positions match TRBD2. Losses at the gene ends were 7 bases for V and 3 bases for J; bases not matched to a gene: 5. In germline, CDR1 is KGHDR, CDR2 SFDVKD. This CDR3 comprises 15 residues. CDR3 DNA: TGTGCCACCAGCGGGACTAGCGGAGAGACAGATACGCAGTATTTT. Translated: CATSGTSGETDTQYF.

The chain combines TRBV6-5 with TRBJ2-3, with D unresolved. CDR1 and CDR2 (germline): MNHEY, SVGAGI. CDR3 length: 16 amino acids. Deletions cut 5 bases from V and 1 base from J, with 16 bases between. CDR3 DNA sequence: TGTGCCAGCAGTCCCCTAGTAGCCGCTGGCACAGATACGCAGTATTTT. This encodes CASSPLVAAGTDTQYF.

The chain employs TRBV18 and TRBJ2-1; D is ambiguous. The last part of the DNA fits TRBJ2-7 better; the J call may be wrong. The CDR3 consists of 15 residues. The germline CDR1 and CDR2 sequences are KGHSH and LQKENI. The CDR3 reads CASSPVRSSCNEQYF. The DNA for the CDR3 is TGTGCCAGCTCACCAGTCCGTAGCTCCTGCAATGAGCAGTACTTC.

The CDR3 reads CASSWGLAGGRNEQFF. The CDR3 DNA follows: TGCGCCAGCAGCTGGGGACTAGCGGGAGGCCGCAATGAGCAGTTCTTC. The genes are TRBV5-1 and TRBJ2-1, with TRBD2 matching 15 bases. The CDR3 length is 16 residues. CDR1 SGHRS and CDR2 YFSETQ come from the germline V gene. The J segment lost 6 bases and the V segment lost 3 bases, leaving 4 bases of the junction unmatched.

The chain combines TRBV3-1 with TRBJ2-3, with 8 bases matching TRBD2. CDR1 and CDR2 (germline): LGHDT, YNNKEL (reference sequence). With 2 bases clipped from V and 0 bases from J, the junction kept 10 bases outside the gene matches. CDR3 length: 18 amino acids. In DNA form, the CDR3 reads TGTGCCAGCAGCCAAAGAAGGGGTTCTAGCGGGAGCACAGATACGCAGTATTTT. As protein: CASSQRRGSSGSTDTQYF.

The genes are TRBV12-3 or TRBV12-4 and TRBJ2-3; D tentatively reads TRBD1 or TRBD2 (5 bases each). The germline V and J ends were trimmed by 8 bases and 14 bases, with 29 bases remaining between them. The CDR3 consists of 15 residues. The CDR3 DNA is TGTGCCAGCCTGGGGGAAGCCTACCCTAACAGATACGCGTATTTT. It is translated as CASLGEAYPNRYAYF.

This clonotype occurred a few times. The V and J genes are TRBV7-2 and TRBJ1-2; D is undetermined. V was cut by 1 base and J by 5 bases, with 11 bases left in between. The CDR3 contains 14 residues. CDR1 is SGHTA and CDR2 is FQGNSA in the germline V gene. The CDR3, as DNA: TGTGCCAGCAGCTTAGACGGTCCGAATTATGGCTACACCTTC. Protein: CASSLDGPNYGYTF.

This clonotype is a singleton in its sample. V is TRBV11-1 and J is TRBJ2-4; D gene ambiguous. The CDR3 loop spans 15 amino acids. Germline V gives CDR1 SGHAT, CDR2 FQDESV (reference sequence). V lost 4 bases and J lost 0, with 10 bases in between. The CDR3 DNA reads as TGTGCCAGCAGCTCTTTAAATCTAGCCAAAAACATTCAGTACTTC. Translated: CASSSLNLAKNIQYF.

The chain employs TRBV7-6 and TRBJ2-7; D remains unclear. The germline gives CDR1 SGHVS, CDR2 FNYEAQ. With 1 base removed from V and 5 bases from J, the gap between germline ends came to 12 bases. The CDR3 extends over 14 amino acids. In DNA, the CDR3 is TGTGCCAGCAGCTTAGGCTCCAGCGCCAACGAGCAGTACTTC. Translated, it gives CASSLGSSANEQYF.

This clonotype was seen at least ten times. V and J are TRBV29-1 and TRBJ1-4, with 7 positions matching TRBD1. Germline assignment: CDR1 SQVTM and CDR2 ANQGSEA. The ends lost 6 bases at V and 2 bases at J; junction bases unmatched: 6. This CDR3 contains 14 residues. The chain's CDR3 is CSVAPGQTNEKLFF. The CDR3, as DNA: TGCAGCGTCGCGCCGGGACAGACTAATGAAAAACTGTTTTTT.

This rearrangement joins TRBV25-1 to TRBJ2-5; 10 nucleotides align to TRBD2. Germline V gene sequence: CDR1 MGHDK, CDR2 SYGVNS. The CDR3 covers 15 residues. V lost 0 bases, J lost 5 bases, and 3 bases stayed unmatched. The CDR3 DNA follows: TGTGCCAGCAGTGAATACAGCGGGAGGGATGAGACCCAGTACTTC. This gives the protein CASSEYSGRDETQYF.

The chain links TRBV7-2 to TRBJ2-7, with 12 nucleotides matching TRBD2. V lost 5 bases to trimming and J lost 1 base; unmatched junction nucleotides: 9. The CDR3 loop spans 17 amino acids. Germline CDR1 is SGHTA and CDR2 is FQGNSA. The CDR3 region is CASSPEASGRGSYEQYF. The CDR3 DNA reads TGTGCCAGCAGCCCAGAGGCTAGCGGGAGGGGGTCCTACGAGCAGTACTTC. Drawing the rest from reference TRBV7-2 and TRBJ2-7, the complete variable domain is GAGVSQSPSNKVTEKGKDVELRCDPISGHTALYWYRQSLGQGLEFLIYFQGNSAPDKSGLPSDRFSAERTGGSVSTLTIQRTQQEDSAVYLCASSPEASGRGSYEQYFGPGTRLTVT.